This TCR beta chain appears in the sequencing data of a study of blood T cell repertoires in COVID-19. Study as a whole: Sites in the United States, Italy and Spain provided acute and convalescent COVID-19 samples.

Sequenced by immunoSEQ multiplex PCR; TCRdb stores in-frame clones only, minus some. Of fewer than 250,000 clones listed, 70% to 90% were seen once; the top ten hold 5% to 6.5%. J gave up 5 bases and V 1 base, and 10 bases lay outside the gene matches. This CDR3 comprises 18 residues. Germline loops: CDR1 SGHTA, CDR2 FQGNSA. The TCR originated in a woman in her 70s with active or convalescent COVID-19. Specimen: peripheral blood. The gene calls are TRBV7-2 and TRBJ2-3; 12 nucleotides align to TRBD2. The DNA for the CDR3 is TGTGCCAGCAGCTTAGTGGCTAGCGGGAGGGCCGGAAAAGATACGCAGTATTTT. Translating it yields CASSLVASGRAGKDTQYF.